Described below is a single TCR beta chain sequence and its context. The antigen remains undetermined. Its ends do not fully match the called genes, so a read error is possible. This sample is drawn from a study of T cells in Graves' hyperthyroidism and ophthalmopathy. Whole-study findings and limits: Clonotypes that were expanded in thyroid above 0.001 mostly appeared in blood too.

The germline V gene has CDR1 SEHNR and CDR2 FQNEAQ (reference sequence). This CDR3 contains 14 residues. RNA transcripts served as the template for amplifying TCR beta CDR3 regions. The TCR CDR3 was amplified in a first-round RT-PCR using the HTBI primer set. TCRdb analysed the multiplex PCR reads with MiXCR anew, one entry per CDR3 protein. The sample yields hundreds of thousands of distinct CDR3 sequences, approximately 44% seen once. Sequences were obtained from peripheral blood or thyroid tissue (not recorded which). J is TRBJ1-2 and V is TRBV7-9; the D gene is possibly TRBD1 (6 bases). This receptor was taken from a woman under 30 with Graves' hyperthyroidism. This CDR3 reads CASSQTDSNCGYTF. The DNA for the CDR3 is TGTGCCAGCAGCCAGACGGACAGTAACTGTGGCTACACCTTC. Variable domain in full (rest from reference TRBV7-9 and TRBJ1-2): DTGVSQNPRHKITKRGQNVTFRCDPISEHNRLYWYRQTLGQGPEFLTYFQNEAQLEKSRLLSDRFSAERPKGSFSTLEIQRTEQGDSAMYLCASSQTDSNCGYTFGSGTRLTVV.